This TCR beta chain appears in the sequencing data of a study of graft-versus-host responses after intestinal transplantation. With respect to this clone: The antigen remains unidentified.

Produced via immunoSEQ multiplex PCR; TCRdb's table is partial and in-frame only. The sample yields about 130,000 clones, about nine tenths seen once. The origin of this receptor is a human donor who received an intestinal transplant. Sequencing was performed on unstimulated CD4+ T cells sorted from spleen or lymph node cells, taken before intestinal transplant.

CDR3 region: CASSLTPRADNEQFF. The DNA of the CDR3 is TGCGCCAGCAGTTTGACCCCTAGGGCTGACAATGAGCAGTTCTTC. The chain recombines TRBV5-1 with TRBJ2-1; no firm D call. The CDR3 covers 15 residues. Germline CDR1 SGHRS, CDR2 YFSETQ. The germline V and J ends were trimmed by 5 bases and 5 bases, with 17 bases remaining between them. The full variable domain, its missing parts supplied by reference TRBV5-1 and TRBJ2-1, is KAGVTQTPRYLIKTRGQQVTLSCSPISGHRSVSWYQQTPGQGLQFLFEYFSETQRNKGNFPGRFSGRQFSNSRSEMNVSTLELGDSALYLCASSLTPRADNEQFFGPGTRLTVL.